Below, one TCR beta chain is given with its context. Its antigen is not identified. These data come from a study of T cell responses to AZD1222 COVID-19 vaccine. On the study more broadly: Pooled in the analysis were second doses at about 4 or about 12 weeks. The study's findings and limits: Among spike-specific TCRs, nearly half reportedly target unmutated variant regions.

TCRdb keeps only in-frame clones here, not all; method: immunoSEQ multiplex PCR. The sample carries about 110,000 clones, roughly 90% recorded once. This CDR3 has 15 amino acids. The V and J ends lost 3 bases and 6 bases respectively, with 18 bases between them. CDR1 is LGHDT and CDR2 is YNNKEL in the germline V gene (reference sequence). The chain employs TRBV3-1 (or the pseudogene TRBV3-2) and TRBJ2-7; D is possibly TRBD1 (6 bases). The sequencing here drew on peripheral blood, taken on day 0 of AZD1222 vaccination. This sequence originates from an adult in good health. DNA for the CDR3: TGTGCCAGCAGCCACATAGGACAGAACCTAGGCGAGCAGTACTTC. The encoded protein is CASSHIGQNLGEQYF.